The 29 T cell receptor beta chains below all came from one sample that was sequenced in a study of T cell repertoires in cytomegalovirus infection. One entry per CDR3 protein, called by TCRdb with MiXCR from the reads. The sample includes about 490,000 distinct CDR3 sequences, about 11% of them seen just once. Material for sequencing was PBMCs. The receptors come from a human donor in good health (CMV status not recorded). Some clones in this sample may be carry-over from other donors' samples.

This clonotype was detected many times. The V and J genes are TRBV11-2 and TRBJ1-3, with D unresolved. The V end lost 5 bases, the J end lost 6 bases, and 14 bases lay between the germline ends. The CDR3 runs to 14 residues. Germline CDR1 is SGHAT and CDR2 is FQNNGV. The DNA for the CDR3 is TGTGCCAGCAGCACGACGGGGTGGGAAAACACCATATATTTT. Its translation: CASSTTGWENTIYF.

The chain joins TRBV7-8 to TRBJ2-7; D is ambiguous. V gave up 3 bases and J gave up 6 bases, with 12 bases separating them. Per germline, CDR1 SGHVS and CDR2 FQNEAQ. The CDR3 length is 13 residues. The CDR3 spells CASSLASISEQYF. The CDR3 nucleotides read TGTGCCAGCAGCTTGGCCAGCATCAGCGAGCAGTACTTC.

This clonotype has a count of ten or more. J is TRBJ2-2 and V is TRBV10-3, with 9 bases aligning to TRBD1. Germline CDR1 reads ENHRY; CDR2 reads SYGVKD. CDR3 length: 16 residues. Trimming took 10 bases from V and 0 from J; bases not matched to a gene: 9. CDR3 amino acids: CATRPGQGANTGELFF. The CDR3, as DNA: TGTGCCACCCGCCCGGGACAGGGTGCGAACACCGGGGAGCTGTTTTTT.

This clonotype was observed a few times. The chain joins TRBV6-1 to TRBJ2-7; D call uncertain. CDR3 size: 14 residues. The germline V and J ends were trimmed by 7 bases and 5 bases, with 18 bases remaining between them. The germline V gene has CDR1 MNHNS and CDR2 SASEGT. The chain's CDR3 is CASTKRSPPNEQYF. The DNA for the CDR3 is TGTGCCAGCACCAAGAGGTCACCCCCTAACGAGCAGTACTTC.

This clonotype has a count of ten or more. The CDR3 nucleotides are TGTGCCAGCAGCTTAGGGGGAAGCCCCAATCAGCCCCAGCATTTT. Residues: CASSLGGSPNQPQHF. J is TRBJ1-5 and V is TRBV7-2; no clear D. Germline values: CDR1 SGHTA, CDR2 FQGNSA. The length of the CDR3 is 15 residues. The germline V and J ends were trimmed by 1 base and 3 bases, with 10 bases remaining between them.

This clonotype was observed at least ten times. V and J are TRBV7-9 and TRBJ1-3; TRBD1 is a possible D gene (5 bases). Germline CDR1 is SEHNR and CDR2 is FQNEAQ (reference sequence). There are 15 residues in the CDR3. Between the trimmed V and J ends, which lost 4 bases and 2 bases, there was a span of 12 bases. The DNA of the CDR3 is TGTGCCAGCAGCTCCTCGGGAGGGGCTGGAAACACCATATATTTT. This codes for CASSSSGGAGNTIYF.

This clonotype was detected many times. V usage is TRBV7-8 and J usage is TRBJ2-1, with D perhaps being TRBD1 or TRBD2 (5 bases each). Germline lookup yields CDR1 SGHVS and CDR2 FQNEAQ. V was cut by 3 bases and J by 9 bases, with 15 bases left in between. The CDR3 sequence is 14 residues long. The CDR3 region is CASSFGGEAAEQFF. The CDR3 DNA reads TGTGCCAGCAGCTTTGGGGGAGAAGCAGCTGAGCAGTTCTTC.

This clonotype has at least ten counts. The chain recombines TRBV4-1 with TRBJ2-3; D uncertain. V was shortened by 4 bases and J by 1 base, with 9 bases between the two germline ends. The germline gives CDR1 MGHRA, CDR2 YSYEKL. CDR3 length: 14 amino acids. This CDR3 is CASSPVPGTDTQYF. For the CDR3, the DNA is TGCGCCAGCAGCCCCGTTCCTGGCACAGATACGCAGTATTTT.

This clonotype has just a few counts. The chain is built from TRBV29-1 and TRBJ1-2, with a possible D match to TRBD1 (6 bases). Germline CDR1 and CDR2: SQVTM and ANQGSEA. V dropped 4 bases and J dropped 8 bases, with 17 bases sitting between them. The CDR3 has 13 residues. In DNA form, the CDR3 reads TGCAGCGTTGCTGAGGGGGGACCTAGGGGCTACACCTTC. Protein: CSVAEGGPRGYTF.

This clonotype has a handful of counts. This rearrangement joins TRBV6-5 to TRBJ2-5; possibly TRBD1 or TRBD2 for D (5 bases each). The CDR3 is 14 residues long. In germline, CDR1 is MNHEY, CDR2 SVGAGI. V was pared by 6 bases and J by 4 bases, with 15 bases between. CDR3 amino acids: CASRPLSGGETQYF. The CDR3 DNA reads TGTGCCAGCAGGCCCCTTTCTGGGGGAGAGACCCAGTACTTC.

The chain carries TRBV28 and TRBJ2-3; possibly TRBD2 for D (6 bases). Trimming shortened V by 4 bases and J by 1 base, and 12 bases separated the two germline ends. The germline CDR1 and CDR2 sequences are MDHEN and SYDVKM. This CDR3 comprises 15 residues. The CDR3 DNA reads TGTGCCAGCAGTTGGAGCGGGTTCCGCACAGATACGCAGTATTTT. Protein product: CASSWSGFRTDTQYF.

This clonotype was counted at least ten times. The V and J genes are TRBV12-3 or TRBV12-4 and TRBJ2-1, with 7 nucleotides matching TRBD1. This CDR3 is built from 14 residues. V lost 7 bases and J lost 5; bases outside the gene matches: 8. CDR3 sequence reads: CASNLDRQHNEQFF. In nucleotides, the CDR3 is TGTGCCAGCAATTTGGACAGGCAACACAATGAGCAGTTCTTC.

CDR3: CASSLLIVNEQFF. CDR3 nucleotides: TGTGCCAGCAGCTTGTTAATAGTCAATGAGCAGTTCTTC. The V gene is TRBV5-5, the J gene TRBJ2-1, with unresolved D. Germline lookup yields CDR1 SGHKS and CDR2 YYEKEE (reference sequence). Trimming left V 1 base short and J 6 bases short, with 8 bases between. CDR3 length equals 13 residues.

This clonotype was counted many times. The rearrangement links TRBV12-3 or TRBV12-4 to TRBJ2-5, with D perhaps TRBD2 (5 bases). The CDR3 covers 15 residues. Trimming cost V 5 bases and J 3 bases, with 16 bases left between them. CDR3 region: CASSTGKVGKETQYF. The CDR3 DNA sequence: TGTGCCAGCAGTACGGGGAAAGTTGGTAAAGAGACCCAGTACTTC.

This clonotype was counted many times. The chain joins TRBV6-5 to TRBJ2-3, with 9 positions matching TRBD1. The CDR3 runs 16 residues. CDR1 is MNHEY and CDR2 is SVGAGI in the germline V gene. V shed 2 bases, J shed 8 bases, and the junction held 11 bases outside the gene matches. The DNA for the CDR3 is TGTGCCAGCAGTTACCCGGACAGGGGAAGGAGTGGTACGCAGTATTTT. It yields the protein CASSYPDRGRSGTQYF.

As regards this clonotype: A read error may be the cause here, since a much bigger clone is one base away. For the CDR3, the DNA is TGCAATGCTAGAGATATGACACCCGGAAACACCATATATTTT. Protein product: CNARDMTPGNTIYF. The V gene is TRBV20-1, the J gene TRBJ1-3, with D unresolved. The germline CDR1 and CDR2 sequences are DFQATT and SNEGSKA (reference sequence). This CDR3 has 14 residues.

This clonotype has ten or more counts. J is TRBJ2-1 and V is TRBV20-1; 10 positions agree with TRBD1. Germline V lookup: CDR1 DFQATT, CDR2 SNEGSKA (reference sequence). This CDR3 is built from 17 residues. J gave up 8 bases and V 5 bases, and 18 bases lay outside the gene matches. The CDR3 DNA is TGCAGTGCTGGAACCCCCGACAGGGGGCTGCGGTCTGATGAGCAGTTCTTC. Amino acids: CSAGTPDRGLRSDEQFF.

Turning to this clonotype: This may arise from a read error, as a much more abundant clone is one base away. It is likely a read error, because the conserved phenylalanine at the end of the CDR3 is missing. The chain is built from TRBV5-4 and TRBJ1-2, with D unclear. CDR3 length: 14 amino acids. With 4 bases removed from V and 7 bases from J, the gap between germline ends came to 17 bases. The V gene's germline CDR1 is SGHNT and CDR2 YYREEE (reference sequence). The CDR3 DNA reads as TGTGCCAGCAGCCCCGGCCAGGTGGGCTCTGGCTACACCATC. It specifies CASSPGQVGSGYTI.

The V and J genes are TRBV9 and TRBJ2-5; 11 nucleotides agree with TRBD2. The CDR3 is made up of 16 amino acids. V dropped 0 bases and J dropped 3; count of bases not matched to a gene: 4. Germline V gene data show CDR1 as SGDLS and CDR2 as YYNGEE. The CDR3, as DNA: TGTGCCAGCAGCGTAGGCGTTAGCGGGGGGGAAGAGACCCAGTACTTC. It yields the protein CASSVGVSGGEETQYF.

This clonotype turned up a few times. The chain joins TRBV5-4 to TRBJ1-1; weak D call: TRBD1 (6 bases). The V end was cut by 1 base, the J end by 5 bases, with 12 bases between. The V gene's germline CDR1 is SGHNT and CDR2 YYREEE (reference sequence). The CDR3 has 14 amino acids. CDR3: CASSLIEGGTEAFF. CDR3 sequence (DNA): TGTGCCAGCAGCTTGATCGAAGGGGGGACTGAAGCTTTCTTT.

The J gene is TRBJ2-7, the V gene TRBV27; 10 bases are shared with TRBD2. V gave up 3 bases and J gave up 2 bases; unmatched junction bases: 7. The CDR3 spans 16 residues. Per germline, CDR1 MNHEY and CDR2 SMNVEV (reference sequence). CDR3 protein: CASSLSHSGRTYEQYF. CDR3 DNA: TGTGCCAGCAGTTTGTCCCATAGCGGGAGGACCTACGAGCAGTACTTC.

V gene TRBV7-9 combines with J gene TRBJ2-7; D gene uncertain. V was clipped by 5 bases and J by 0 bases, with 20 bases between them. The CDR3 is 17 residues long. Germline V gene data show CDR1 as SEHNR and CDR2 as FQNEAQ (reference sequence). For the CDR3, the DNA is TGTGCCAGCAGCCCCCGAAGCCTTCGACAAAACTCCTACGAGCAGTACTTC. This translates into CASSPRSLRQNSYEQYF. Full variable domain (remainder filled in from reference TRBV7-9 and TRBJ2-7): DTGVSQNPRHKITKRGQNVTFRCDPISEHNRLYWYRQTLGQGPEFLTYFQNEAQLEKSRLLSDRFSAERPKGSFSTLEIQRTEQGDSAMYLCASSPRSLRQNSYEQYFGPGTRLTVT.

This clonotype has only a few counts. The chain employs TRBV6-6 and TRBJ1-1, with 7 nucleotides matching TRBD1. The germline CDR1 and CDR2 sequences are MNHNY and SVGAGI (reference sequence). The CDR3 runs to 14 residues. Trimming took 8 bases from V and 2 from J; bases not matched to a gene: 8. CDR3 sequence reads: CASDRDQGNTEAFF. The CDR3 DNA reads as TGTGCCAGCGACAGGGACCAGGGAAACACTGAAGCTTTCTTT.

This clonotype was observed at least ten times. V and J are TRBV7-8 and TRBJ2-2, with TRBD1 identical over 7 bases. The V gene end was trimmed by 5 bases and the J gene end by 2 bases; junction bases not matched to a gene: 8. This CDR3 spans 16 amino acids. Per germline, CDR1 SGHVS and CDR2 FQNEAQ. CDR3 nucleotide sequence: TGTGCCAGCAGCCCCCGGACAGGCGCTAACACCGGGGAGCTGTTTTTT. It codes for CASSPRTGANTGELFF.

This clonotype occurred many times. Here the CDR3 reads CASSLTGLAGPTDTQYF. The CDR3 nucleotides are TGTGCCAGCAGCTTAACCGGGCTAGCGGGACCCACAGATACGCAGTATTTT. The chain couples TRBV7-3 to TRBJ2-3; 9 bases match TRBD2. This CDR3 region has 17 residues. From germline, CDR1 is SGHTA and CDR2 FQGTGA. J was trimmed by 2 bases and V by 0 bases; bases with no gene match: 6.

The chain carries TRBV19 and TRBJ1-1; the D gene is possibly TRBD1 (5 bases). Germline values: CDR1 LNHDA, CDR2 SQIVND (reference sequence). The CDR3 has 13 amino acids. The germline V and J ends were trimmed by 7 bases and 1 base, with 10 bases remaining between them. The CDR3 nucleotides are TGTGCCAGTACCTTTAGGGGGAACACTGAAGCTTTCTTT. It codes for CASTFRGNTEAFF.

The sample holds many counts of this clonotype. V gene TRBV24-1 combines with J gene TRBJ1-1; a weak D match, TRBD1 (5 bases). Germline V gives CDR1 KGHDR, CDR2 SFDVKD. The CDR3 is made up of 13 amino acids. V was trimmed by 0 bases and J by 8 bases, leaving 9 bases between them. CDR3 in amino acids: CATSDLDGTEAFF. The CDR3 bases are TGTGCCACCAGTGATTTGGACGGGACGGAAGCTTTCTTT.

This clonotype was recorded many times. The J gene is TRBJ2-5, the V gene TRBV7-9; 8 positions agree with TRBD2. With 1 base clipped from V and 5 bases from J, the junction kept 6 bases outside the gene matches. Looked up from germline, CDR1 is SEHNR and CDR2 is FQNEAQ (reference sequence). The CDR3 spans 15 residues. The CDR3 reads CASSLDGGALETQYF. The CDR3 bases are TGTGCCAGCAGCTTAGACGGGGGGGCCCTGGAGACCCAGTACTTC. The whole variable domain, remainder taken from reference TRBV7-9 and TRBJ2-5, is DTGVSQNPRHKITKRGQNVTFRCDPISEHNRLYWYRQTLGQGPEFLTYFQNEAQLEKSRLLSDRFSAERPKGSFSTLEIQRTEQGDSAMYLCASSLDGGALETQYFGPGTRLLVL.

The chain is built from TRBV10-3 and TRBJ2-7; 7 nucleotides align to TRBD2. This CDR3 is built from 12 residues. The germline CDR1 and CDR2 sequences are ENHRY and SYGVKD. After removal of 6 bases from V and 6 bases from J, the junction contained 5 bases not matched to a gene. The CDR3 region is CAISATSAEQYF. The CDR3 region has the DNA TGTGCCATCAGCGCCACTAGCGCCGAGCAGTACTTC.